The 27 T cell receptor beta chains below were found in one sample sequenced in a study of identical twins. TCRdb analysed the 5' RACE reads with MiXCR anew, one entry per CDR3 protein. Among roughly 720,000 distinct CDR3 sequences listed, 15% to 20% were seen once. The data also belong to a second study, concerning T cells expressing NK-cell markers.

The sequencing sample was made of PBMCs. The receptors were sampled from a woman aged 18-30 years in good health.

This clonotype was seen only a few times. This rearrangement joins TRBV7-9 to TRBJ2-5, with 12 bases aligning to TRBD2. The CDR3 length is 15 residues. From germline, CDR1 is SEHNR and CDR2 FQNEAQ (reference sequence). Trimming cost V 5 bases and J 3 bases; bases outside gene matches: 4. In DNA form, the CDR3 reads TGTGCCAGCAGCCGACTAGCGGGAGAGAAAGAGACCCAGTACTTC. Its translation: CASSRLAGEKETQYF. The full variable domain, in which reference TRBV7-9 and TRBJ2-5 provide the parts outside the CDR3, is DTGVSQNPRHKITKRGQNVTFRCDPISEHNRLYWYRQTLGQGPEFLTYFQNEAQLEKSRLLSDRFSAERPKGSFSTLEIQRTEQGDSAMYLCASSRLAGEKETQYFGPGTRLLVL.

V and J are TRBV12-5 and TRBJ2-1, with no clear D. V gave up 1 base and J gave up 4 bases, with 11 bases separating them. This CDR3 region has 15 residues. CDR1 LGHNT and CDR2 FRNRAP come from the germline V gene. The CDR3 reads CASGLGQAAYNEQFF. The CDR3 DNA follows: TGTGCTAGTGGTTTGGGCCAGGCCGCTTACAATGAGCAGTTCTTC.

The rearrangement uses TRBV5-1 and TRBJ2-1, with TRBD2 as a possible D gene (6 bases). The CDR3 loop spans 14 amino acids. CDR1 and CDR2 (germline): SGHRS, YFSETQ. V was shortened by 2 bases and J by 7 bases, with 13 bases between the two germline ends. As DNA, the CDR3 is TGCGCCAGCAGCTTCGGGGGACTTCAAAATGAGCAGTTCTTC. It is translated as CASSFGGLQNEQFF.

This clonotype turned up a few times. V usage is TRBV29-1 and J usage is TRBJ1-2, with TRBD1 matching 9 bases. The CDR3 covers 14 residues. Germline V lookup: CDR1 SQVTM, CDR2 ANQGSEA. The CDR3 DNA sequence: TGCAGTGGATTGGGGACAGGGACTAACTATGGCTACACCTTC. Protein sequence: CSGLGTGTNYGYTF.

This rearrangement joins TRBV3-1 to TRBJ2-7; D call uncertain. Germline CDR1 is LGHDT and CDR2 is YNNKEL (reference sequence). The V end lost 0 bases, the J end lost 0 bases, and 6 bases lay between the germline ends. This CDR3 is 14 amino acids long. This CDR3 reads CASSQDRPSYEQYF. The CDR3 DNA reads TGTGCCAGCAGCCAAGATCGCCCCTCCTACGAGCAGTACTTC.

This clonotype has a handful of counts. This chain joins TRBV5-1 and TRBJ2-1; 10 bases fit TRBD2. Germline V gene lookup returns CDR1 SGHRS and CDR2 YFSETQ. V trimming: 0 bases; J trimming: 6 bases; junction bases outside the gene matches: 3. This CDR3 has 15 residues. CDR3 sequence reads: CASSLVAGGTNEQFF. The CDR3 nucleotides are TGCGCCAGCAGCTTGGTAGCGGGAGGTACCAATGAGCAGTTCTTC.

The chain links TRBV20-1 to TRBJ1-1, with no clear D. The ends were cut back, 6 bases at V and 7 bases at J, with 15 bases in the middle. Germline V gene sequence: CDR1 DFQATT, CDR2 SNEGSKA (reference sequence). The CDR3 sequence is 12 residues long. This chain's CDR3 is CSADTDTHEAFF. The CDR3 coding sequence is TGCAGTGCCGACACTGACACCCATGAAGCTTTCTTT.

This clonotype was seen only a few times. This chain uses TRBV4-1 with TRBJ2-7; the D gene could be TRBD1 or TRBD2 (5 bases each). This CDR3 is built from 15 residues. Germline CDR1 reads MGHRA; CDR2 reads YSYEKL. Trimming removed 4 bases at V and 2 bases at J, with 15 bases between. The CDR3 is CASSPHRDGTYEQYF. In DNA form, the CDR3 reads TGCGCCAGCAGCCCGCACCGGGACGGAACCTACGAGCAGTACTTC.

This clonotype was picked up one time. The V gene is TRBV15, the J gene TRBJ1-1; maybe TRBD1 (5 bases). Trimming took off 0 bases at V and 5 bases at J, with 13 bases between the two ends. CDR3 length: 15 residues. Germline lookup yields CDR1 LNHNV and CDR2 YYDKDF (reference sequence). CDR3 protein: CATSRDRGGSTEAFF. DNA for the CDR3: TGTGCCACCAGCAGAGATCGGGGCGGTAGTACTGAAGCTTTCTTT.

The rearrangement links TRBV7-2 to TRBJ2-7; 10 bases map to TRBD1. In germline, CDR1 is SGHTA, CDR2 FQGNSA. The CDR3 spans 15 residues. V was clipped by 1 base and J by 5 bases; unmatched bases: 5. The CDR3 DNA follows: TGTGCCAGCAGCTTAGGACCCGGGACAGGGGACGAGCAGTACTTC. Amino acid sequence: CASSLGPGTGDEQYF.

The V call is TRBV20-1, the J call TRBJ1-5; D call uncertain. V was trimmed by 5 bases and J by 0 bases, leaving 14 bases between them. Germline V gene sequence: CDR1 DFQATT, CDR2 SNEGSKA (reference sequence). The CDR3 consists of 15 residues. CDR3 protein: CSAARVRDSNQPQHF. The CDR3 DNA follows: TGCAGTGCTGCCCGGGTGAGGGATAGCAATCAGCCCCAGCATTTT.

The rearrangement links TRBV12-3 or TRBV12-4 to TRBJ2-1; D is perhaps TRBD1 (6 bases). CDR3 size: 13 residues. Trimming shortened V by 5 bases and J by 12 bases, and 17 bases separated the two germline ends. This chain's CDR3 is CASSLRDMARQFF. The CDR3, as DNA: TGTGCCAGCAGTCTCCGGGACATGGCTAGGCAGTTCTTC.

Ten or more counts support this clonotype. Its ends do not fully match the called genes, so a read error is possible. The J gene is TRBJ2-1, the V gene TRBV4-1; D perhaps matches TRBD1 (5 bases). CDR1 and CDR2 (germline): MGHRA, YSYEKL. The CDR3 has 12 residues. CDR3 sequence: CASSQGYNEQFF. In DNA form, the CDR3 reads TGTGCCAGCAGCCAGGGCTACAATGAGCAGTTCTTC.

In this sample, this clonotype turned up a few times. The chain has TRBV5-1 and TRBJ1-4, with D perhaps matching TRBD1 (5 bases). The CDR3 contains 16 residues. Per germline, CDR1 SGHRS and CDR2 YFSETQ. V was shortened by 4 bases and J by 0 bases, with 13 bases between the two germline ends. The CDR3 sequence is CASSRDPAPTNEKLFF. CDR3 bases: TGCGCCAGCAGCAGGGACCCAGCTCCAACTAATGAAAAACTGTTTTTT.

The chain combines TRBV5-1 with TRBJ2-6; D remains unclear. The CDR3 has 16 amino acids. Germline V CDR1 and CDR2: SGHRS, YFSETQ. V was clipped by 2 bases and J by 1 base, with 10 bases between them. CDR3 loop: CASSLERVSGANVLTF. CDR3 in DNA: TGCGCCAGCAGCTTAGAAAGAGTATCTGGGGCCAACGTCCTGACTTTC.

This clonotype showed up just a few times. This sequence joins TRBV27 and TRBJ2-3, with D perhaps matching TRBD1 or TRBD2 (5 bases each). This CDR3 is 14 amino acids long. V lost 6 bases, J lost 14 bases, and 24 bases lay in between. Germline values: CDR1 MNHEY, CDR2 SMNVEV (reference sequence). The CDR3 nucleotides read TGTGCCAGCAGCCCGACCGGGACGGCGCTTCTTCCGTATTTT. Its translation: CASSPTGTALLPYF.

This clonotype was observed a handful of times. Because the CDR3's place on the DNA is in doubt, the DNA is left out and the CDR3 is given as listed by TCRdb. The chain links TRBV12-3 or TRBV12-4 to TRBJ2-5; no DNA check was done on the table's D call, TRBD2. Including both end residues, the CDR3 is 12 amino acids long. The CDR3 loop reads CASSFAVGALYF.

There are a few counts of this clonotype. CDR3 in amino acids: CASSPPEGPAKNIQYF. Written as DNA, the CDR3 is TGTGCCAGCTCACCTCCAGAGGGCCCGGCCAAAAACATTCAGTACTTC. This sequence joins TRBV18 and TRBJ2-4; maybe TRBD2 (5 bases). The length of the CDR3 is 16 residues. Germline V CDR1 and CDR2: KGHSH, LQKENI. Trimming removed 3 bases at V and 1 base at J, with 13 bases between.

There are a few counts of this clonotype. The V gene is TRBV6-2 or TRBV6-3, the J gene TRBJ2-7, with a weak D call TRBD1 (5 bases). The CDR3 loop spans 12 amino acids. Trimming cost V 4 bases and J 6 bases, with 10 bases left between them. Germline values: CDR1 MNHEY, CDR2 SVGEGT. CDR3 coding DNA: TGTGCCAGCAGTTCCCCAGGGTTCGAGCAGTACTTC. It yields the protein CASSSPGFEQYF.

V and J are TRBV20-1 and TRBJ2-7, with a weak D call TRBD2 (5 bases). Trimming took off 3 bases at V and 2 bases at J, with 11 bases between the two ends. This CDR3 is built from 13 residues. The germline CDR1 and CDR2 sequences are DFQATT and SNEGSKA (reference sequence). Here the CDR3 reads CSASQPGTYEQYF. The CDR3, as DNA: TGCAGTGCTAGTCAACCGGGAACCTACGAGCAGTACTTC.

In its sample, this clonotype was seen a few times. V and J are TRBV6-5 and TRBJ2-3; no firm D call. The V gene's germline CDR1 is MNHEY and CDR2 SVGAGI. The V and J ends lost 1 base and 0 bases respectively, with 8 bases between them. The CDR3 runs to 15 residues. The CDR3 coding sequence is TGTGCCAGCAGTTACTTTGCGGCTAGCACAGATACGCAGTATTTT. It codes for CASSYFAASTDTQYF.

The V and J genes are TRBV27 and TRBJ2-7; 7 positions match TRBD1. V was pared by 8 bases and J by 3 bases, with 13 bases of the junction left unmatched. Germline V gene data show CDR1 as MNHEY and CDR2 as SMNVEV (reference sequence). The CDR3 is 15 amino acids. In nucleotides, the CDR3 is TGTGCCAGCCCCGACTGGGACAGCCCTGGCTACGAGCAGTACTTC. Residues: CASPDWDSPGYEQYF.

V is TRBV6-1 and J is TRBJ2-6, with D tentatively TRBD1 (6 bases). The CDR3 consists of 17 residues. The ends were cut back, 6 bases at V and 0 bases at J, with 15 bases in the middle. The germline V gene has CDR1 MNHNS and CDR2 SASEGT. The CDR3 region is CASSPIVDSSGANVLTF. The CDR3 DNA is TGTGCCAGCAGCCCAATCGTGGACAGCTCTGGGGCCAACGTCCTGACTTTC.

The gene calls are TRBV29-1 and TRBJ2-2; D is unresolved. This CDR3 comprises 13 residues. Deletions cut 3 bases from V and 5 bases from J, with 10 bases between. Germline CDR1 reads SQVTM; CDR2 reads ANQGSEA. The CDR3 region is CSVEGRWTGELFF. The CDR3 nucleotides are TGCAGCGTTGAGGGCAGATGGACCGGGGAGCTGTTTTTT.

CDR3 DNA sequence: TGCAGTGCTAAATTTGGGGAAGATACGCAGTATTTT. It specifies CSAKFGEDTQYF. This chain joins TRBV20-1 and TRBJ2-3; D is unclear. CDR3 length: 12 amino acids. Trimming took 4 bases from V and 5 from J, leaving 10 bases between them. CDR1 DFQATT and CDR2 SNEGSKA come from the germline V gene (reference sequence).

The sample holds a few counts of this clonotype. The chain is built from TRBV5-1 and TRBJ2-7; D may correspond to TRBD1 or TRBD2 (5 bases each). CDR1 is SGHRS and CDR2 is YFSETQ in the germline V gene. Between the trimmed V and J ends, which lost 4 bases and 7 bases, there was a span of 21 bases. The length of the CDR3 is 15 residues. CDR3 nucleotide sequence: TGCGCCAGCAGCGCTCGCCTAGGAGAGGGGTGGGAGCAGTACTTC. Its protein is CASSARLGEGWEQYF.

The DNA of the CDR3 is TGTGCCAGCAGTGAATTCGGACAGGAGGCTTTCTTT. It specifies CASSEFGQEAFF. The rearrangement uses TRBV25-1 and TRBJ1-1, with TRBD1 matching over 7 bases. The germline V gene has CDR1 MGHDK and CDR2 SYGVNS. The V gene end was trimmed by 1 base and the J gene end by 11 bases; junction bases not matched to a gene: 4. The CDR3 is made up of 12 amino acids.